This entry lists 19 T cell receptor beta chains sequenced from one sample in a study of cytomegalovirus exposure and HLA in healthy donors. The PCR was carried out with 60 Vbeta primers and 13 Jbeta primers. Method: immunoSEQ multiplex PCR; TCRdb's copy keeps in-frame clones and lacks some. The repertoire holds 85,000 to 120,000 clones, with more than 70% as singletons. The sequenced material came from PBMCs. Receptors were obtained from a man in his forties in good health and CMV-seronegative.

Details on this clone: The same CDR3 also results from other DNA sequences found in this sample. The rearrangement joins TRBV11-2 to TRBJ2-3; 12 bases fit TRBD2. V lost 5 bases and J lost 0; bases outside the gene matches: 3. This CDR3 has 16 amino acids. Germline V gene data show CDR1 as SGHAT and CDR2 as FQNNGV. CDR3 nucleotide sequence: TGTGCCAGCAGCCCGCTAGCGGGGGGGAGCACAGATACGCAGTATTTT. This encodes CASSPLAGGSTDTQYF.

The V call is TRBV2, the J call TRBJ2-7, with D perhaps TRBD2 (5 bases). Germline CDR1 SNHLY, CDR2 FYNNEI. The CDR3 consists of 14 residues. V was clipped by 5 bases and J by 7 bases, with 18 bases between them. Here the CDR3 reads CASSLGRRAGEQYF. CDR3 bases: TGTGCCAGCAGTCTAGGACGGCGGGCTGGGGAGCAGTACTTC.

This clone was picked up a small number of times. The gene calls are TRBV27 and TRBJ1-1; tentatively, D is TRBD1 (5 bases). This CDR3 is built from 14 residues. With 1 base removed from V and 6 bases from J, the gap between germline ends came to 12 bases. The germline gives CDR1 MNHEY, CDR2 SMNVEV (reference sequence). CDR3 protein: CASSLFQGRPEAFF. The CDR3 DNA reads TGTGCCAGCAGTTTATTCCAGGGAAGGCCTGAAGCTTTCTTT.

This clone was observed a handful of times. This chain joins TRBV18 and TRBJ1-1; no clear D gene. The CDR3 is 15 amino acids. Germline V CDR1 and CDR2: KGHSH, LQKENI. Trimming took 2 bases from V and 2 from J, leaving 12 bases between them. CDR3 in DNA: TGTGCCAGCTCACCAGAAAGGAATAGCAACACTGAAGCTTTCTTT. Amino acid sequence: CASSPERNSNTEAFF.

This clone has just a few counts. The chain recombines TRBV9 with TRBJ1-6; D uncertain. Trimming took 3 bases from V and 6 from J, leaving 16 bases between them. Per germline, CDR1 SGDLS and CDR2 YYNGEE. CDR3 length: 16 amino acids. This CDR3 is CASSGQVSLTNSPLHF. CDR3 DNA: TGTGCCAGCAGCGGTCAGGTCTCCCTAACTAATTCACCCCTCCACTTT. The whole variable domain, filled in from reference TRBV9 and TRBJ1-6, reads DSGVTQTPKHLITATGQRVTLRCSPRSGDLSVYWYQQSLDQGLQFLIQYYNGEERAKGNILERFSAQQFPDLHSELNLSSLELGDSALYFCASSGQVSLTNSPLHFGNGTRLTVT.

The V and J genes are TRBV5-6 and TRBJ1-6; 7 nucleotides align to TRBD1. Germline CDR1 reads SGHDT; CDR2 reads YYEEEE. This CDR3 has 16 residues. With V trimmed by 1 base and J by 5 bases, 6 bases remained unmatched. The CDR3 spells CASSLMTGRNNSPLHF. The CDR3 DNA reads TGTGCCAGCAGCTTGATGACAGGGAGAAATAATTCACCCCTCCACTTT.

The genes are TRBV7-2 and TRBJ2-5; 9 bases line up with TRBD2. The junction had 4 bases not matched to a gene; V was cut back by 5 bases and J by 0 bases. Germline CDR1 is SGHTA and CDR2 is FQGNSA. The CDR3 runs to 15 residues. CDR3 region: CASSTTSGNQETQYF. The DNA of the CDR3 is TGTGCCAGCAGCACGACTAGCGGAAACCAAGAGACCCAGTACTTC.

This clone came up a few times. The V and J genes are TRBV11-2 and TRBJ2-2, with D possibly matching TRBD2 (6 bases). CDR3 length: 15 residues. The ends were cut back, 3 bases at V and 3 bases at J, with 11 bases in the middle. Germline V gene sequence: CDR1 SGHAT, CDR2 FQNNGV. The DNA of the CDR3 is TGTGCCAGCAGCTTGGCGGGGATTTACACCGGGGAGCTGTTTTTT. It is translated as CASSLAGIYTGELFF.

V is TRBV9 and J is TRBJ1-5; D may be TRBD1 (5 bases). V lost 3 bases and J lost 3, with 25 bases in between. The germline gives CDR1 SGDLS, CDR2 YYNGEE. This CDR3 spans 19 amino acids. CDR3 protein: CASSEWRERGLQTNQPQHF. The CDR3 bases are TGTGCCAGCAGCGAATGGAGGGAGAGGGGACTTCAAACCAATCAGCCCCAGCATTTT. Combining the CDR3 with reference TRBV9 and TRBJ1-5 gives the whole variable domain DSGVTQTPKHLITATGQRVTLRCSPRSGDLSVYWYQQSLDQGLQFLIQYYNGEERAKGNILERFSAQQFPDLHSELNLSSLELGDSALYFCASSEWRERGLQTNQPQHFGDGTRLSIL.

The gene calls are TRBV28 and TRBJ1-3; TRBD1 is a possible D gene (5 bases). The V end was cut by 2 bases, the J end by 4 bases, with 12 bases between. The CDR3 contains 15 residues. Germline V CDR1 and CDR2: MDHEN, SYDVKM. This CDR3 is CASSLRGMSGNTIYF. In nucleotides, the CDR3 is TGTGCCAGCAGTTTACGGGGGATGTCGGGAAACACCATATATTTT.

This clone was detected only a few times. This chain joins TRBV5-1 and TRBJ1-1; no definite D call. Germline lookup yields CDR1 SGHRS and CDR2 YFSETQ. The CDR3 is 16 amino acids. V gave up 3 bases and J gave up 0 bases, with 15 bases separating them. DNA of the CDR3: TGCGCCAGCAGCTCCCAAGTAGAATCAATGAACACTGAAGCTTTCTTT. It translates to CASSSQVESMNTEAFF.

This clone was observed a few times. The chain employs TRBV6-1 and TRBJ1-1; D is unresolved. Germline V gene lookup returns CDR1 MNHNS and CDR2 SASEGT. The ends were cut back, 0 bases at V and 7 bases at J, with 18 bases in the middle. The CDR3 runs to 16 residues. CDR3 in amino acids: CASSEALFYRTSEAFF. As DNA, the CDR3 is TGTGCCAGCAGTGAAGCGCTTTTTTATCGCACTAGTGAAGCTTTCTTT.

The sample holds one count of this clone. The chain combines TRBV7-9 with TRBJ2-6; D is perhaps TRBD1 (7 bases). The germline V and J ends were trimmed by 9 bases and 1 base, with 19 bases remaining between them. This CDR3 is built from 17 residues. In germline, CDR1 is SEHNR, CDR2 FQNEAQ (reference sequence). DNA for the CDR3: TGTGCCAGTGTACATGGCCAGGGGGGATCTGGGGCCAACGTCCTGACTTTC. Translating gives CASVHGQGGSGANVLTF.

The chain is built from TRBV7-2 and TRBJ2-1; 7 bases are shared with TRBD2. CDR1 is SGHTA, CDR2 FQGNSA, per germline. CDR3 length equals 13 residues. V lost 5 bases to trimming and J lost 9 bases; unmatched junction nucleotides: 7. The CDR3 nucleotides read TGTGCCAGCAGCCCCGCGGGGGTGGGTGAGCAGTTCTTC. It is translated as CASSPAGVGEQFF.

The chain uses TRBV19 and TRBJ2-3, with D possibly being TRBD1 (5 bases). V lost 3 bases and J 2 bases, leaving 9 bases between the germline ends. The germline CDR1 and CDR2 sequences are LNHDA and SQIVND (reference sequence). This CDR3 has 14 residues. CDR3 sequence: CASSIGRATDTQYF. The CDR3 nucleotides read TGTGCCAGTAGTATTGGCAGGGCCACAGATACGCAGTATTTT.

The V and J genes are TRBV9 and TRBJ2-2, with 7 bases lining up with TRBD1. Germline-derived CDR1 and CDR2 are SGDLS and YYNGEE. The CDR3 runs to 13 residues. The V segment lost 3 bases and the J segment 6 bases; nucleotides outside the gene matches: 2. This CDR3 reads CASSDRGAGELFF. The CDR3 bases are TGTGCCAGCAGCGACAGGGGTGCCGGGGAGCTGTTTTTT.

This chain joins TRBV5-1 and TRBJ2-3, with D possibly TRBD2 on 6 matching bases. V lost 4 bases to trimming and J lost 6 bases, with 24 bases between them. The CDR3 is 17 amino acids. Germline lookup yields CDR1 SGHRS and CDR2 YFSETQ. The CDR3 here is CASSPLGGPTAPDTQYF. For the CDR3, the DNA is TGCGCCAGCAGCCCCTTGGGGGGACCCACCGCCCCCGATACGCAGTATTTT.

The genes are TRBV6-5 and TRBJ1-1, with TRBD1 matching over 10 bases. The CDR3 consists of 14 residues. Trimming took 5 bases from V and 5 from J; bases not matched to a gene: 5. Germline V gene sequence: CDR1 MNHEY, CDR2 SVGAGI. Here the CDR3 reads CASSTGQGGTEAFF. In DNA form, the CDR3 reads TGTGCCAGCAGTACCGGACAGGGGGGGACTGAAGCTTTCTTT.

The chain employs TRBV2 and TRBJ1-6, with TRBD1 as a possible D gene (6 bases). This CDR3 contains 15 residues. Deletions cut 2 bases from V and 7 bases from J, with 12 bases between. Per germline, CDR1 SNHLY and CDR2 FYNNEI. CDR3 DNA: TGTGCCAGCAGTGAATCCGACAGGTCGAATTCACCCCTCCACTTT. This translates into CASSESDRSNSPLHF.